This T cell receptor (beta chain) comes out of a study of control samples from healthy donors and cancer patients. Per germline, CDR1 MNHEY and CDR2 SVGAGI. Trimming removed 2 bases from V and 1 base from J; junction bases left unmatched: 6. This CDR3 has 16 residues. Clones were sequenced by immunoSEQ multiplex PCR, and TCRdb holds only the in-frame ones, with some missing. The table has approximately 140,000 clones, around 94% seen once. This TCR derives from a man aged 40-49 years in good health. V and J are TRBV6-5 and TRBJ2-7, with 9 bases that match TRBD2. The specimen sequenced was blood. Here the CDR3 reads CASSYTRLAVSYEQYF. CDR3 sequence (DNA): TGTGCCAGCAGTTACACCAGACTAGCGGTATCCTACGAGCAGTACTTC.